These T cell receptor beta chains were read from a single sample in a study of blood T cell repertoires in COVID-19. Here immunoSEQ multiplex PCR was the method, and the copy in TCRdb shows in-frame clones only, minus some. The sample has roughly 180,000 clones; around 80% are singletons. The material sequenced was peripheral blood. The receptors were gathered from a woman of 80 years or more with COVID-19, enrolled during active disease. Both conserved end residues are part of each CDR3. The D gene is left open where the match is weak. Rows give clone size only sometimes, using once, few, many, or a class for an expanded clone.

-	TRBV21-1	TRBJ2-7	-	CASISGTDEQYF	TGTGCCAGTATTAGCGGGACTGACGAGCAGTACTTC
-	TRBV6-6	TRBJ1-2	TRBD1	CASSYPGQGSNGYTF	TGTGCCAGCAGTTACCCTGGACAGGGGAGCAATGGCTACACCTTC
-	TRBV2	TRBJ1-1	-	CASRLTGLNTEAFF	TGTGCCAGCAGACTGACGGGATTGAACACTGAAGCTTTCTTT
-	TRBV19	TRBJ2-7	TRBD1	CASSTPGTATYEQYF	TGTGCCAGTAGTACCCCCGGGACAGCAACCTACGAGCAGTACTTC
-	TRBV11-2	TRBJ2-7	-	CASSTGKLEQYF	TGTGCCAGCAGCACCGGTAAGCTCGAGCAGTACTTC
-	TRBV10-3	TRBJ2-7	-	CAISGAGYEQYF	TGTGCCATCAGTGGTGCGGGGTACGAGCAGTACTTC
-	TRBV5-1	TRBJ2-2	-	CASSLGQVYGELFF	TGCGCCAGCAGCTTGGGACAGGTGTACGGGGAGCTGTTTTTT
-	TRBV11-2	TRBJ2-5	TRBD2	CASSFGAGELETQYF	TGTGCCAGCAGCTTCGGGGCGGGGGAGTTGGAGACCCAGTACTTC
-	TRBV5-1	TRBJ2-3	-	CASSLVDRGYAGGSTDTQYF	TGCGCCAGCAGCTTGGTGGACAGGGGATACGCGGGAGGGAGCACAGATACGCAGTATTTT
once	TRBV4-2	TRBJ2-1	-	CASSQGFWGGEQFF	TGTGCCAGCAGCCAAGGGTTTTGGGGGGGCGAGCAGTTCTTC
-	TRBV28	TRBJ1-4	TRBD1	CASRLSTGRTNEKLFF	TGTGCCAGCAGGTTATCGACAGGGAGGACTAATGAAAAACTGTTTTTT
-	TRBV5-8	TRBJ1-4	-	CASSLAGLLF	TGTGCCAGCAGCTTGGCAGGGTTGCTTTTT
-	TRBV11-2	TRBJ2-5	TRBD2	CASSYRNLAEYQETQYF	TGTGCCAGCAGCTATAGGAACCTAGCGGAGTACCAAGAGACCCAGTACTTC
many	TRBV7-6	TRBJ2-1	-	CASSLGRGSINEQFF	TGTGCCAGCAGCCTGGGTCGCGGTTCCATAAATGAGCAGTTCTTC
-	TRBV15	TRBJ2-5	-	CATSRELQETQYF	TGTGCCACCAGCAGAGAGTTACAAGAGACCCAGTACTTC
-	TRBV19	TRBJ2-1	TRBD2	CASSRAGGAYNEQFF	TGTGCCAGTAGTCGAGCGGGAGGGGCCTACAATGAGCAGTTCTTC
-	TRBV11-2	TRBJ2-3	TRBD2	CASSPRGGEPTDTQYF	TGTGCCAGCAGCCCCCGGGGGGGGGAGCCCACAGATACGCAGTATTTT
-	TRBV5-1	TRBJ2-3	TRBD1	CASSLSAGGGTQYF	TGCGCCAGCAGCCTATCTGCAGGGGGCGGTACGCAGTATTTT
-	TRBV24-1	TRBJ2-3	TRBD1	CATSDSGTGSDTQYF	TGTGCCACCAGTGATTCCGGGACAGGGTCAGATACGCAGTATTTT
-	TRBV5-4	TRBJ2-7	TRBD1	CASSPDWDRVYEQYF	TGTGCCAGCAGCCCGGATTGGGACAGGGTCTACGAGCAGTACTTC
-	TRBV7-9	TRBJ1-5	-	CASSRGGNQPQHF	TGTGCCAGCAGTCGAGGGGGAAATCAGCCCCAGCATTTT
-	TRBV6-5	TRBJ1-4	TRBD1	CASKNWDRDGKLFF	TGTGCCAGCAAGAACTGGGACAGGGATGGAAAACTGTTTTTT
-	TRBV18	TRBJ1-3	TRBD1	CASSPPGTGNGNTIYF	TGTGCCAGCTCACCACCCGGGACAGGGAATGGAAACACCATATATTTT
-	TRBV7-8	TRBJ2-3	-	CASSLGRGSDTQYF	TGTGCCAGCAGCTTAGGTCGGGGGTCAGATACGCAGTATTTT
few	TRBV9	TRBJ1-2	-	CASSGGPAPRRGYTF	TGTGCCAGCAGCGGGGGGCCCGCGCCTCGAAGAGGCTACACCTTC
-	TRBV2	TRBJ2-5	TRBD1	CASSEITGGVGETQYF	TGTGCCAGCAGTGAAATTACAGGGGGCGTTGGGGAGACCCAGTACTTC
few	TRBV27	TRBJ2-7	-	CASRPGNTYEQYF	TGTGCCAGCCGTCCCGGGAATACCTACGAGCAGTACTTC
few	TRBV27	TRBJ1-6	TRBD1	CASSSRTGYNSPLHF	TGTGCCAGCAGTTCGCGGACAGGGTATAATTCACCCCTCCACTTT
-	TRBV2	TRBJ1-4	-	CASTPGGVGEKLFF	TGTGCCAGCACGCCTGGGGGCGTAGGTGAAAAACTGTTTTTT
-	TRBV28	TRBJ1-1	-	CASSWNTEAFF	TGTGCCAGCAGCTGGAACACTGAAGCTTTCTTT
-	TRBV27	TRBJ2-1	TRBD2	CASSLYTSGYNEQFF	TGTGCCAGCAGTTTATATACTAGCGGCTACAATGAGCAGTTCTTC
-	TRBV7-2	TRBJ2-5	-	CASSFSAPETQYF	TGTGCCAGCAGCTTCAGCGCCCCAGAGACCCAGTACTTC
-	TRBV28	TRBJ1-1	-	CASSLRLLNTEAFF	TGTGCCAGCAGTTTACGACTGCTGAACACTGAAGCTTTCTTT